This entry features one T cell receptor (beta chain) sequence. Clones were read by immunoSEQ multiplex PCR, and TCRdb kept only the in-frame ones, dropping some. The sample has about 55,000 clones, more than 80% seen once. The record originates from a study of T cell changes during pregnancy in multiple sclerosis. Germline V CDR1 and CDR2: SQVTM, ANQGSEA. The CDR3 contains 13 residues. V was shortened by 1 base and J by 0 bases, with 6 bases between the two germline ends. This sequence was found in a female donor with multiple sclerosis, enrolled in a pregnancy study. Sequenced here: CD4+ T cells from peripheral blood mononuclear cells, sampled in the first trimester of pregnancy. The V and J genes are TRBV29-1 and TRBJ2-5; no clear D gene. The CDR3 region has the DNA TGCAGCGTTGAAGTGGAGAACCAAGAGACCCAGTACTTC. Its protein is CSVEVENQETQYF.